This is a list of T cell receptor beta chains from one sample in a study of T cell repertoires in cytomegalovirus infection. MiXCR, run by TCRdb on the reads, gives a single entry per CDR3 protein. Among approximately 500,000 distinct CDR3 sequences, about a quarter were seen once, and the ten largest hold about 13%. Sequencing was carried out using PBMCs. The receptors stem from a human donor in good health (CMV status not recorded). Some clones in this sample may be carry-over from other donors' samples. The CDR3 runs from the conserved cysteine through the conserved F or W. A D gene is named only where the DNA matches it firmly. Only some rows state a clone size, as once, few, many or a class for expanded clones.

V gene: TRBV24-1; clone size: NA; D gene: NA; J gene: TRBJ2-1; CDR3 protein: CATSDSITSYNEQFF; CDR3 DNA: TGTGCCACGAGTGACAGTATTACCTCCTACAATGAGCAGTTCTTC
V gene: TRBV28; clone size: NA; D gene: NA; J gene: TRBJ1-3; CDR3 protein: CASRSLTGFSGNTIYF; CDR3 DNA: TGTGCCAGCAGGTCCCTGACGGGATTCTCTGGAAACACCATATATTTT
V gene: TRBV7-8; clone size: NA; D gene: NA; J gene: TRBJ2-5; CDR3 protein: CASSSRLRGKAVWETQYF; CDR3 DNA: TGTGCCAGCAGCTCCCGGTTAAGGGGAAAGGCGGTCTGGGAGACCCAGTACTTC
V gene: TRBV20-1; clone size: NA; D gene: NA; J gene: TRBJ1-2; CDR3 protein: CSARDSGAVYGYTF; CDR3 DNA: TGCAGTGCTAGAGATTCAGGGGCGGTCTATGGCTACACCTTC
V gene: TRBV4-1; clone size: NA; D gene: NA; J gene: TRBJ2-5; CDR3 protein: CASSRRQERETQYF; CDR3 DNA: TGCGCCAGCAGCCGAAGACAGGAGAGGGAGACCCAGTACTTC
V gene: TRBV28; clone size: NA; D gene: NA; J gene: TRBJ2-3; CDR3 protein: CASSSQRYMQYF; CDR3 DNA: TGTGCCAGCAGTTCCCAGAGGTATATGCAGTATTTT
V gene: TRBV27; clone size: many; D gene: TRBD2; J gene: TRBJ2-3; CDR3 protein: CASSVRLAETYTDTQYF; CDR3 DNA: TGTGCCAGCAGTGTAAGACTAGCGGAGACCTACACAGATACGCAGTATTTT
V gene: TRBV24-1; clone size: NA; D gene: NA; J gene: TRBJ1-3; CDR3 protein: CATSDLIGGTIYF; CDR3 DNA: TGTGCCACCAGTGATCTAATCGGCGGCACCATATATTTT
V gene: TRBV6-2/TRBV6-3; clone size: many; D gene: TRBD2; J gene: TRBJ2-7; CDR3 protein: CASSYGGSGGEQYF; CDR3 DNA: TGTGCCAGCAGTTACGGCGGGAGCGGTGGCGAGCAGTACTTC
V gene: TRBV7-2; clone size: NA; D gene: NA; J gene: TRBJ1-3; CDR3 protein: CASSLDRDSRGSF; CDR3 DNA: TGTGCCAGCAGCTTAGACCGAGATTCGAGGGGGTCCTTT
V gene: TRBV6-5; clone size: NA; D gene: NA; J gene: TRBJ2-7; CDR3 protein: CASSRTLGSYEQYF; CDR3 DNA: TGTGCCAGCAGTAGGACCTTAGGGAGCTACGAGCAGTACTTC
V gene: TRBV7-2; clone size: few; D gene: NA; J gene: TRBJ2-3; CDR3 protein: CASSPTGLDTQYF; CDR3 DNA: TGTGCCAGCAGCCCGACAGGTCTAGATACGCAGTATTTT
V gene: TRBV7-8; clone size: many; D gene: NA; J gene: TRBJ1-1; CDR3 protein: CASSLLGGRTEAFF; CDR3 DNA: TGTGCCAGCAGCTTACTTGGGGGTAGAACTGAAGCTTTCTTT
V gene: TRBV7-8; clone size: NA; D gene: NA; J gene: TRBJ2-1; CDR3 protein: CASSLVPVLVRQGGMDEQFF; CDR3 DNA: TGTGCCAGCAGCTTAGTCCCAGTCCTAGTGAGACAGGGAGGTATGGATGAGCAGTTCTTC
V gene: TRBV6-2/TRBV6-3; clone size: NA; D gene: TRBD2; J gene: TRBJ2-7; CDR3 protein: CASTEGTSVTYEQYF; CDR3 DNA: TGTGCCAGCACAGAAGGGACTAGCGTTACCTACGAGCAGTACTTC
V gene: TRBV6-2/TRBV6-3; clone size: NA; D gene: TRBD1; J gene: TRBJ2-2; CDR3 protein: CASRAGTVIKELFF; CDR3 DNA: TGTGCCAGCAGGGCCGGGACAGTAATTAAGGAGCTGTTTTTT
V gene: TRBV20-1; clone size: few; D gene: TRBD2; J gene: TRBJ2-4; CDR3 protein: CSARVILAGGLAKNIQYF; CDR3 DNA: TGCAGTGCTAGAGTTATACTAGCGGGAGGTCTAGCCAAAAACATTCAGTACTTC
V gene: TRBV7-2; clone size: many; D gene: NA; J gene: TRBJ2-4; CDR3 protein: CASENTVENIQYF; CDR3 DNA: TGTGCCAGCGAGAATACCGTGGAAAACATTCAGTACTTC
V gene: TRBV25-1; clone size: NA; D gene: NA; J gene: TRBJ2-5; CDR3 protein: CASGGDSGETQYF; CDR3 DNA: TGTGCCAGCGGAGGGGACAGCGGAGAGACCCAGTACTTC
V gene: TRBV7-2; clone size: many; D gene: NA; J gene: TRBJ1-2; CDR3 protein: CASSLAWGDYGYTF; CDR3 DNA: TGTGCCAGCAGCTTAGCTTGGGGGGACTATGGCTACACCTTC
V gene: TRBV20-1; clone size: few; D gene: TRBD2; J gene: TRBJ2-1; CDR3 protein: CSASGTLAGYNEQFF; CDR3 DNA: TGCAGTGCTAGTGGTACTCTAGCGGGGTACAATGAGCAGTTCTTC
V gene: TRBV19; clone size: NA; D gene: TRBD1; J gene: TRBJ1-5; CDR3 protein: CASSIRTGRQPQHF; CDR3 DNA: TGTGCCAGTAGTATCAGGACAGGGCGGCAGCCCCAGCATTTT
V gene: TRBV3-1; clone size: NA; D gene: NA; J gene: TRBJ2-2; CDR3 protein: CASSQGDTGELFF; CDR3 DNA: TGTGCCAGCAGCCAAGGAGACACCGGGGAGCTGTTTTTT
V gene: TRBV7-2; clone size: few; D gene: TRBD1; J gene: TRBJ1-1; CDR3 protein: CASSSRGPRYTEAFF; CDR3 DNA: TGTGCCAGCAGCTCGAGGGGGCCGCGGTACACTGAAGCTTTCTTT
V gene: TRBV27; clone size: NA; D gene: NA; J gene: TRBJ1-6; CDR3 protein: CASSRYRDNSPLHF; CDR3 DNA: TGTGCCAGCAGTCGCTACAGGGATAATTCACCCCTCCACTTT
V gene: TRBV4-3; clone size: NA; D gene: NA; J gene: TRBJ1-4; CDR3 protein: CASSQTLDSRNEKLFF; CDR3 DNA: TGCGCCAGCAGCCAAACTTTAGACAGCCGAAATGAAAAACTGTTTTTT
V gene: TRBV7-2; clone size: many; D gene: NA; J gene: TRBJ2-1; CDR3 protein: CASSLDATEQFF; CDR3 DNA: TGTGCCAGCAGCTTAGACGCGACCGAGCAGTTCTTC
V gene: TRBV12-3/TRBV12-4; clone size: few; D gene: NA; J gene: TRBJ1-4; CDR3 protein: CASRPWAGRANEKLFF; CDR3 DNA: TGTGCCAGCAGACCCTGGGCAGGGCGTGCTAATGAAAAACTGTTTTTT
V gene: TRBV2; clone size: NA; D gene: TRBD1; J gene: TRBJ1-2; CDR3 protein: CASSEETGGYGYTF; CDR3 DNA: TGTGCCAGCAGTGAAGAGACAGGGGGCTATGGCTACACCTTC
V gene: TRBV28; clone size: NA; D gene: NA; J gene: TRBJ1-4; CDR3 protein: CASSLKRGNEKLFF; CDR3 DNA: TGTGCCAGCAGTTTAAAAAGGGGTAATGAAAAACTGTTTTTT